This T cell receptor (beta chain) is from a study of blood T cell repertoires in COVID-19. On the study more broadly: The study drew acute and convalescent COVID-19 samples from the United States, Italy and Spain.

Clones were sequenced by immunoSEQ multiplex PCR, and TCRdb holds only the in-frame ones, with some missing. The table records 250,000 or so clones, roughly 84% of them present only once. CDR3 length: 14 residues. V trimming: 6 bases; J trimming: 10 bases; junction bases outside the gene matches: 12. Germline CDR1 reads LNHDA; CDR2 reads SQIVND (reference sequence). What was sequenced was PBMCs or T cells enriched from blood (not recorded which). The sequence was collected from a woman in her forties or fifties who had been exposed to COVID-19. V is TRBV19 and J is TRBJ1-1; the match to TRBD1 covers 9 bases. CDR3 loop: CASSNTGGRVGAFF. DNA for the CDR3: TGTGCCAGTAGCAATACAGGGGGCCGGGTTGGAGCTTTCTTT.